This T cell receptor beta chain derives from a study of blood T cell repertoires in COVID-19. Germline CDR1 and CDR2: KGHSH and LQKENI. The CDR3 length is 14 residues. J gave up 2 bases and V 3 bases, and 2 bases lay outside the gene matches. Clones were sequenced by immunoSEQ multiplex PCR, and TCRdb holds only the in-frame ones, with some missing. The sample includes more than 100,000 clones, around 88% of them seen just once. The TCR originated in a man aged 45-60 years with active or convalescent COVID-19. The chain links TRBV18 to TRBJ1-1, with 8 bases aligning to TRBD1. Sequenced: peripheral blood. The CDR3 sequence is CASSPDRANTEAFF. As DNA, the CDR3 is TGTGCCAGCTCACCGGACAGGGCCAACACTGAAGCTTTCTTT.